This T cell receptor (beta chain) was captured in a study of shared clonotypes between healthy human individuals. Method: immunoSEQ multiplex PCR; TCRdb's copy keeps in-frame clones and lacks some. The table includes about 610,000 clones, about 96% detected once. Trimming stripped 2 bases from V and 6 bases from J, with 14 bases between. This CDR3 is built from 14 residues. Germline V gene sequence: CDR1 SEHNR, CDR2 FQNEAQ (reference sequence). It was CD45RO-negative cells, positively selected for CCR7, that made up naive CD8 cells, with terminally differentiated effector memory CD45RA+ cells excluded.

Sequencing input: naive CD8+ T cells sorted from blood. This clonotype was obtained from a woman aged 25 to 45 in good health. The genes are TRBV7-9 and TRBJ2-7; TRBD2 is a possible D gene (6 bases). The CDR3 region has the DNA TGTGCCAGCAGCTTACCTGGGAGGTCGTTCGAGCAGTACTTC. Translated: CASSLPGRSFEQYF. Based on the CDR3 plus reference TRBV7-9 and TRBJ2-7, the full variable domain is DTGVSQNPRHKITKRGQNVTFRCDPISEHNRLYWYRQTLGQGPEFLTYFQNEAQLEKSRLLSDRFSAERPKGSFSTLEIQRTEQGDSAMYLCASSLPGRSFEQYFGPGTRLTVT.